This TCR beta chain comes out of a study of radiotherapy plus CTLA-4 blockade in lung cancer. Sequencing used immunoSEQ multiplex PCR; TCRdb keeps in-frame clones, though not all of them. The sample contains tens of thousands of clones, 60% to 75% of which appear only once. The sequence derives from a human donor with non-small cell lung cancer whose response to radiotherapy plus ipilimumab could not be evaluated. This material consisted of peripheral blood, taken from a patient treated with radiotherapy plus ipilimumab.

CDR3 coding DNA: TGTGCCAGCAGTGATTGGACAGTTTATAGCACAGATACGCAGTATTTT. Translation: CASSDWTVYSTDTQYF. The genes are TRBV6-1 and TRBJ2-3; D perhaps matches TRBD1 (6 bases). The V gene lost 3 bases and the J gene lost 0 bases, with 13 bases spanning the gap. Germline V gene lookup returns CDR1 MNHNS and CDR2 SASEGT. The CDR3 spans 16 residues.